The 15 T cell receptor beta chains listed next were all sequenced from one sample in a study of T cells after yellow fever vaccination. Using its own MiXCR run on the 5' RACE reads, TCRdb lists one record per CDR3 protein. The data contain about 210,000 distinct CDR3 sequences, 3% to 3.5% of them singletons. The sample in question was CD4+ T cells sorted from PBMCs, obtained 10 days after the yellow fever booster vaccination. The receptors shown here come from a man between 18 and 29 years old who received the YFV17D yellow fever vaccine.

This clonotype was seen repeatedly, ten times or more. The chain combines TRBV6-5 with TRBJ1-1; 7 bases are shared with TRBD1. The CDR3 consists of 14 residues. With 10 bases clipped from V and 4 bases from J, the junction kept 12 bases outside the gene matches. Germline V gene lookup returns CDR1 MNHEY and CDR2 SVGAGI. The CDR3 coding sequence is TGTGCCACTATGACCGGGACAGAGACCACTGAAGCTTTCTTT. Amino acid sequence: CATMTGTETTEAFF.

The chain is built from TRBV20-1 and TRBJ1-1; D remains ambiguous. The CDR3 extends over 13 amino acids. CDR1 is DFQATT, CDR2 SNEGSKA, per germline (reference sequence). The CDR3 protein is CRGGSGVNTEAFF. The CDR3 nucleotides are TGCAGAGGTGGGTCTGGGGTGAACACTGAAGCTTTCTTT.

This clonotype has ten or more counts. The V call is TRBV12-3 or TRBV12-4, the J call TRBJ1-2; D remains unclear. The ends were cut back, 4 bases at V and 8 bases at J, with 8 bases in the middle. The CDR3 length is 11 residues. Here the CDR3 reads CASSSYGGYTF. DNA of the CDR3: TGTGCCAGCAGTTCGTACGGAGGCTACACCTTC.

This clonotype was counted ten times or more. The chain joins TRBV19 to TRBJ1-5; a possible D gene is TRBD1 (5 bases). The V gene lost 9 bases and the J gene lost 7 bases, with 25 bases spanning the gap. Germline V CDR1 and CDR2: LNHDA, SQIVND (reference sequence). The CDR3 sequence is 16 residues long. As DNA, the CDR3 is TGTGCCAGCAGACCACGCAGGTTGGGGGTTGAGCAGCCCCAGCATTTT. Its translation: CASRPRRLGVEQPQHF.

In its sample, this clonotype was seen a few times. CDR3 coding DNA: TGTGCCAGCAGTCGGGACAGGGCTAATGGCTACACCTTC. Translated: CASSRDRANGYTF. The V gene is TRBV12-3 or TRBV12-4, the J gene TRBJ1-2, with TRBD1 matching 9 bases. Trimming removed 5 bases from V and 6 bases from J; junction bases left unmatched: 4. The CDR3 runs to 13 residues.

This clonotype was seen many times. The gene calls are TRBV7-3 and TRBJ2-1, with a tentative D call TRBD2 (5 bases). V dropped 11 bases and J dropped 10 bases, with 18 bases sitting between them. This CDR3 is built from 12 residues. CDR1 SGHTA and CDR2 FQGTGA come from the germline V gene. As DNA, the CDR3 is TGTGCCTCCTCGGGCCCCTCGGGGGAGCAGTTCTTC. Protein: CASSGPSGEQFF.

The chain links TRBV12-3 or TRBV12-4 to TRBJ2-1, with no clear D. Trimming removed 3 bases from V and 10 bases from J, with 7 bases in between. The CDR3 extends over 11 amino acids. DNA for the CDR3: TGTGCCAGCAGTTTTCTCAGGGAGCAGTTCTTC. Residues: CASSFLREQFF.

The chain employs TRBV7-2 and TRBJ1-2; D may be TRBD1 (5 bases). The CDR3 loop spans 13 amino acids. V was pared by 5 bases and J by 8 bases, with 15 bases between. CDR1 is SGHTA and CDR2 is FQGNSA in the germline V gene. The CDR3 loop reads CASSRGTEQGYTF. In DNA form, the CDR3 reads TGTGCCAGCAGCCGCGGGACGGAACAAGGCTACACCTTC.

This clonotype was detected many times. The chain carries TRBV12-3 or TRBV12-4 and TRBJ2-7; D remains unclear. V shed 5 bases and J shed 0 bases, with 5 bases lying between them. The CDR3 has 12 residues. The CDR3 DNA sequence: TGTGCCAGCAGTCGGCTCTCCTACGAGCAGTACTTC. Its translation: CASSRLSYEQYF.

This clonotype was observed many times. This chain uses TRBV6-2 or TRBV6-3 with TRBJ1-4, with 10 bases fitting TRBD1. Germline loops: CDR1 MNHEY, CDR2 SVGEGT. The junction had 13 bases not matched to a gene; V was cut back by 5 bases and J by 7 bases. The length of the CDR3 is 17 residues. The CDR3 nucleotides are TGTGCCAGCAGTCTCCGGGACAGGGGAATCCGGAGTGAAAAACTGTTTTTT. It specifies CASSLRDRGIRSEKLFF.

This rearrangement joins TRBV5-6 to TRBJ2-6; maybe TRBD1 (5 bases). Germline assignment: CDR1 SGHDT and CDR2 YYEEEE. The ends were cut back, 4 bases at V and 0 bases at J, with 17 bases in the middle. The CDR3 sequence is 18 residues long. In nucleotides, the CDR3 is TGTGCCAGCAGCCCGCTTGGACAAGATCCCTCTGGGGCCAACGTCCTGACTTTC. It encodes CASSPLGQDPSGANVLTF. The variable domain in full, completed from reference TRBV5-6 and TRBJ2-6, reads DAGVTQSPTHLIKTRGQQVTLRCSPKSGHDTVSWYQQALGQGPQFIFQYYEEEERQRGNFPDRFSGHQFPNYSSELNVNALLLGDSALYLCASSPLGQDPSGANVLTFGAGSRLTVL.

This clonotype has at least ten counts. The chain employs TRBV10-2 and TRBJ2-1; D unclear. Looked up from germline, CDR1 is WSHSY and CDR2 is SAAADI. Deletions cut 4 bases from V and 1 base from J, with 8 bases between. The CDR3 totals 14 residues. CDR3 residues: CASSAASSYNEQFF. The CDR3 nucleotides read TGCGCCAGCAGTGCCGCTAGTTCCTACAATGAGCAGTTCTTC.

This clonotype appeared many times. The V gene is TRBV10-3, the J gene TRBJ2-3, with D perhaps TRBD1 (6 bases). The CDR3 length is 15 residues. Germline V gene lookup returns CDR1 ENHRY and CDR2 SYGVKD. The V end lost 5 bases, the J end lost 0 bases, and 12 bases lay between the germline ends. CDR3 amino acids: CAISTGTTSTDTQYF. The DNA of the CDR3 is TGTGCCATCAGTACTGGGACAACTAGCACAGATACGCAGTATTTT.

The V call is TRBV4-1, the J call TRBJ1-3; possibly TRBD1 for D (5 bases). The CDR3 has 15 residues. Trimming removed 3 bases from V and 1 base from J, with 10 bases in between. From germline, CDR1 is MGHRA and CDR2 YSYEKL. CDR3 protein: CASSQGPGSGNTIYF. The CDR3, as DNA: TGCGCCAGCAGCCAGGGACCGGGGTCTGGAAACACCATATATTTT.

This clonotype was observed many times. In DNA, the CDR3 is TGTGCCAGCAGAGCCGCCGAGGACAACTACGAGCAGTACGTC. Translating gives CASRAAEDNYEQYV. The chain joins TRBV6-5 to TRBJ2-7, with TRBD1 as a possible D gene (5 bases). The germline V gene has CDR1 MNHEY and CDR2 SVGAGI. The CDR3 has 14 amino acids. Trimming took off 6 bases at V and 3 bases at J, with 15 bases between the two ends.